Following are 6 T cell receptor beta chains from one sample sequenced in a study of T-cell reconstitution after alpha-beta-depleted transplantation in children (TCRdb year 2016). The method behind the library was PCR. The sequencer was an Illumina HiSeq 2500. Molecular barcoding was employed in the preparation of TCR libraries, with unique molecular identifiers being used to normalize TCRbeta repertoire quantification. TCRdb ran its own pipeline on the public reads, namely fastp trimming at Q25 and MiXCR clone calling, and kept in-frame beta chains. Each CDR3 protein gets just one entry, which takes the most common genes and DNA from the rows behind it. The sample table records 500,000 to 650,000 distinct CDR3 sequences; about 10% of these occur just once. The ten top clones hold about 15% of the sample. This sample's treatment or condition label indicates: allogeneic hematopoietic cell transplantation with graft depleted of TCRalphabeta T cells and CD19 B cells.

Here the sequenced sample was PBMCs, mostly from graft donor cells, taken 180 days after TCRalphabeta/CD19-depleted stem cell transplant. The source of these receptors is a female patient between 2 and 15 years old who had a stem cell transplant for aplastic anemia, so the T cells may come from the graft donor.

This clonotype has a handful of counts. This chain joins TRBV20-1 and TRBJ2-3, with TRBD2 identical over 9 bases. Germline V gene data show CDR1 as DFQATT and CDR2 as SNEGSKA (reference sequence). This CDR3 has 15 residues. V lost 3 bases and J lost 4; bases outside the gene matches: 8. The CDR3 DNA reads TGCAGTGCTAGCGAGAGGGCGGGAGGGCCAGATACGCAGTATTTT. This gives the protein CSASERAGGPDTQYF.

The chain carries TRBV24-1 and TRBJ2-2; D is uncertain. Germline V gives CDR1 KGHDR, CDR2 SFDVKD. V was clipped by 4 bases and J by 6 bases, with 5 bases between them. This CDR3 is built from 12 residues. As DNA, the CDR3 is TGTGCCACCAGTGACCGAGCCGGGGAGCTGTTTTTT. Residues: CATSDRAGELFF.

The chain links TRBV4-3 to TRBJ2-1, with a weak D call TRBD2 (5 bases). Germline V gene data show CDR1 as LGHNA and CDR2 as YSLEER. The CDR3 is 16 residues long. The V end was cut by 0 bases, the J end by 0 bases, with 9 bases between. The CDR3 bases are TGCGCCAGCAGCCAAGATCAGCGGAACTCCTACAATGAGCAGTTCTTC. It is translated as CASSQDQRNSYNEQFF.

This clonotype was seen a few times. V is TRBV4-3 and J is TRBJ2-1; D might be TRBD1 or TRBD2, each matching 5 bases. CDR1 is LGHNA and CDR2 is YSLEER in the germline V gene. CDR3 length: 19 residues. V was pared by 0 bases and J by 2 bases, with 20 bases between. The CDR3: CASSQDRGSEQIPYNEQFF. CDR3 coding DNA: TGCGCCAGCAGCCAAGATCGGGGCAGTGAGCAAATTCCCTACAATGAGCAGTTCTTC.

In its sample, this clonotype was seen many times. This chain uses TRBV28 with TRBJ1-6; D not resolved. Trimming stripped 1 base from V and 7 bases from J, with 11 bases between. CDR3 length: 15 amino acids. The V gene's germline CDR1 is MDHEN and CDR2 SYDVKM. The CDR3 is CASSLSWKRNSPLHF. CDR3 in DNA: TGTGCCAGCAGTTTATCCTGGAAGCGGAATTCACCCCTCCACTTT. The full variable domain, with the rest looked up from reference TRBV28 and TRBJ1-6, is DVKVTQSSRYLVKRTGEKVFLECVQDMDHENMFWYRQDPGLGLRLIYFSYDVKMKEKGDIPEGYSVSREKKERFSLILESASTNQTSMYLCASSLSWKRNSPLHFGNGTRLTVT.

This clonotype was counted between two and nine times. The chain joins TRBV3-1 to TRBJ2-1, with 11 bases that match TRBD2. Germline CDR1 LGHDT, CDR2 YNNKEL (reference sequence). This CDR3 is 18 amino acids long. The V and J ends lost 0 bases and 3 bases, in that order; junction bases with no gene match: 7. CDR3: CASSQEGILAGGYNEQFF. The CDR3 DNA is TGTGCCAGCAGCCAAGAGGGAATTCTAGCGGGAGGCTACAATGAGCAGTTCTTC.